This is a list of T cell receptor beta chains from one sample in a study of blood T cells in healthy people across ages. TCRdb re-called the 5' RACE reads through MiXCR, storing one row per CDR3 protein. The sample includes about 780,000 distinct CDR3 sequences, around 68% of them seen just once. Sequenced: blood. These receptors all stem from a man aged 30 to 45 in good health. The CDR3 runs from the conserved cysteine through the conserved F or W. D genes are given only for firm matches. Only some rows state a clone size, as once, few, many or a class for expanded clones.

d_call | j_call | v_call | clone_size | cdr3_aa | cdr3_nt
TRBD2 | TRBJ2-1 | TRBV6-1 | few | CASKGGLASNEQFF | TGTGCCAGCAAAGGGGGACTAGCATCCAATGAGCAGTTCTTC
TRBD1 | TRBJ1-6 | TRBV7-2 | . | CASSSGQAYSPLHF | TGTGCCAGCAGCAGCGGACAGGCTTATTCACCCCTCCACTTT
. | TRBJ2-3 | TRBV12-3/TRBV12-4 | . | CASSLVRRYTDTQYF | TGTGCCAGCAGTTTAGTACGGAGGTACACAGATACGCAGTATTTT
. | TRBJ2-3 | TRBV2 | . | CASSEENRASTDTQYF | TGTGCCAGCAGTGAGGAAAACAGGGCTAGCACAGATACGCAGTATTTT
. | TRBJ1-2 | TRBV28 | . | CASSPPGGSIAQANYGYTF | TGTGCCAGCAGTCCCCCGGGCGGGAGCATCGCCCAAGCTAACTATGGCTACACCTTC
TRBD2 | TRBJ2-7 | TRBV15 | many | CATSRDRVGRGEQYF | TGTGCCACCAGCAGAGATAGGGTCGGGAGGGGCGAGCAGTACTTC
. | TRBJ2-3 | TRBV5-1 | . | CASSKGSPDTQYF | TGCGCCAGCAGCAAGGGGTCGCCAGATACGCAGTATTTT
. | TRBJ2-2 | TRBV4-3 | many | CASSQSSRGTGELFF | TGCGCCAGCAGCCAGTCATCCAGGGGCACCGGGGAGCTGTTTTTT
TRBD2 | TRBJ2-3 | TRBV6-1 | . | CASRVRAGTSGSSTDTQYF | TGTGCCAGCAGAGTTAGGGCCGGGACTAGCGGCTCTAGCACAGATACGCAGTATTTT
. | TRBJ1-4 | TRBV5-1 | . | CASSFQGQDEKLFF | TGCGCCAGCAGCTTCCAGGGTCAGGATGAAAAACTGTTTTTT
TRBD2 | TRBJ2-7 | TRBV7-2 | . | CASIEGGGPRYEQYF | TGTGCCAGCATTGAGGGCGGGGGGCCGAGGTACGAGCAGTACTTC
. | TRBJ2-3 | TRBV27 | . | CASSLGGVPTDTQYF | TGTGCCAGCAGTTTGGGGGGAGTTCCCACAGATACGCAGTATTTT
. | TRBJ2-7 | TRBV7-9 | few | CASSLHAAAYEQYF | TGTGCCAGCAGCTTACATGCAGCTGCCTACGAGCAGTACTTC
. | TRBJ2-1 | TRBV6-4 | . | CASSEYAHYNEQFF | TGTGCCAGCAGTGAATATGCTCACTACAATGAGCAGTTCTTC
TRBD2 | TRBJ2-7 | TRBV27 | . | CASSFLSSSGGAYEQYF | TGTGCCAGCAGTTTTCTTAGCTCTAGCGGGGGAGCCTACGAGCAGTACTTC
. | TRBJ2-4 | TRBV2 | . | CASTDVTINIQYF | TGTGCCAGCACAGATGTGACTATAAACATTCAGTACTTC
. | TRBJ2-7 | TRBV5-1 | . | CASSSTGLGYEQYF | TGCGCCAGCAGCTCCACGGGGTTGGGTTACGAGCAGTACTTC
TRBD1 | TRBJ2-1 | TRBV5-1 | few | CASSSGQGENEQFF | TGCGCCAGCAGCTCAGGACAGGGAGAGAATGAGCAGTTCTTC
. | TRBJ1-1 | TRBV7-9 | . | CASSLGLGTVNTEAFF | TGTGCCAGCAGCTTAGGTCTCGGGACGGTGAACACTGAAGCTTTCTTT
TRBD2 | TRBJ2-7 | TRBV20-1 | few | CSAAGTSGGLASYEQYF | TGCAGTGCCGCCGGGACTAGCGGGGGGCTGGCGTCCTACGAGCAGTACTTC
. | TRBJ2-7 | TRBV4-3 | few | CASSQDRIGGGSYEQYF | TGCGCCAGCAGCCAAGATCGGATTGGTGGGGGCTCCTACGAGCAGTACTTC
TRBD2 | TRBJ2-1 | TRBV28 | . | CASSSGGRGDHEQFF | TGTGCCAGCAGTTCGGGGGGTCGGGGGGATCATGAGCAGTTCTTC
. | TRBJ2-2 | TRBV4-3 | many | CASSQGTTNTGELFF | TGCGCCAGCAGCCAAGGGACTACGAACACCGGGGAGCTGTTTTTT
TRBD1 | TRBJ2-7 | TRBV7-9 | . | CASSLNRDRGYEQYF | TGTGCCAGCAGCTTGAACCGGGACAGGGGCTACGAGCAGTACTTC
. | TRBJ1-5 | TRBV3-1 | once | CASSQGLSHHQPQHF | TGTGCCAGCAGCCAAGGACTTTCCCATCATCAGCCCCAGCATTTT
. | TRBJ2-7 | TRBV6-5 | few | CASSSTLSGTQEGYEQYF | TGTGCCAGCAGTTCCACCCTGTCCGGGACACAGGAGGGCTACGAGCAGTACTTC
. | TRBJ2-5 | TRBV27 | . | CASSSTPFEETQYF | TGTGCCAGCAGTTCGACCCCCTTCGAAGAGACCCAGTACTTC
. | TRBJ2-1 | TRBV5-1 | few | CASSLTLGQLNEQFF | TGCGCCAGCAGCTTAACCCTGGGGCAGCTAAATGAGCAGTTCTTC
. | TRBJ2-1 | TRBV25-1 | . | CASSEIREFQFF | TGTGCCAGCAGTGAAATCCGGGAGTTTCAGTTCTTC
. | TRBJ2-7 | TRBV20-1 | few | CSARERGDEQYF | TGCAGTGCCAGAGAGAGGGGGGACGAGCAGTACTTC
TRBD1 | TRBJ2-1 | TRBV4-3 | few | CASSQSPGTGIDEQFF | TGCGCCAGCAGCCAATCCCCCGGGACAGGGATCGATGAGCAGTTCTTC
. | TRBJ2-7 | TRBV29-1 | few | CSTLVRNSYEQYF | TGCAGCACCCTAGTCAGGAACTCCTACGAGCAGTACTTC
TRBD1 | TRBJ2-7 | TRBV29-1 | few | CSVSRTGGAEQYF | TGCAGCGTTTCCCGGACAGGAGGTGCCGAGCAGTACTTC
. | TRBJ1-1 | TRBV2 | . | CASSNSRGWITEAFF | TGTGCCAGCAGCAACTCAAGGGGGTGGATCACTGAAGCTTTCTTT
. | TRBJ1-1 | TRBV7-2 | . | CASSSIGTEAFF | TGTGCCAGCAGTTCAATCGGCACTGAAGCTTTCTTT
TRBD1 | TRBJ1-6 | TRBV20-1 | once | CSAQTTDRGLSSYNSPLHF | TGCAGTGCCCAGACAACGGACAGGGGCCTGAGCTCCTATAATTCACCCCTCCACTTT
. | TRBJ1-6 | TRBV12-3/TRBV12-4 | once | CASGPPDAGNSPLHF | TGTGCCAGCGGTCCTCCTGACGCCGGTAATTCACCCCTCCACTTT
. | TRBJ2-7 | TRBV20-1 | once | CSASGTITYEQYF | TGCAGTGCTTCCGGGACAATTACCTACGAGCAGTACTTC
TRBD2 | TRBJ2-5 | TRBV7-2 | once | CASSPTGTSGVSQYF | TGTGCCAGCAGCCCAACCGGGACTAGTGGTGTGTCCCAGTACTTC
. | TRBJ1-4 | TRBV7-6 | few | CASSVQRSTTNEKLFF | TGTGCCAGCAGCGTGCAGAGGAGTACAACTAATGAAAAACTGTTTTTT
. | TRBJ2-1 | TRBV7-2 | . | CASSLAAQGYNEQFF | TGTGCCAGCAGCTTAGCGGCTCAGGGGTACAATGAGCAGTTCTTC
. | TRBJ2-7 | TRBV20-1 | few | CSASRDGAYEQYF | TGCAGTGCTAGCCGGGACGGAGCCTACGAGCAGTACTTC
. | TRBJ1-6 | TRBV6-2/TRBV6-3 | . | CASNKPPGFVLHF | TGTGCCAGCAACAAACCACCTGGGTTCGTCCTCCACTTT
. | TRBJ1-5 | TRBV4-3 | . | CASSQDLSQPQHF | TGCGCCAGCAGCCAAGATCTAAGCCAGCCCCAGCATTTT
. | TRBJ1-6 | TRBV7-2 | . | CASSLTGTPDSPLHF | TGTGCCAGCAGCTTAACCGGGACACCAGATTCACCCCTCCACTTT
. | TRBJ2-3 | TRBV5-6 | . | CASSLAGLAKDTQYF | TGTGCCAGCAGCTTGGCCGGTCTAGCGAAAGATACGCAGTATTTT
TRBD2 | TRBJ2-5 | TRBV7-9 | . | CASSSDGTSPQETQYF | TGTGCCAGCAGCTCCGACGGGACTAGCCCCCAAGAGACCCAGTACTTC
. | TRBJ1-2 | TRBV7-9 | few | CASSLAGNGYTF | TGTGCCAGCAGCTTAGCGGGAAATGGCTACACCTTC
. | TRBJ1-4 | TRBV7-9 | few | CASSLMGRTNEKLFF | TGTGCCAGCAGCTTAATGGGGAGGACTAATGAAAAACTGTTTTTT
. | TRBJ1-2 | TRBV20-1 | . | CSARREYPVNYGYTF | TGCAGTGCCCGCCGGGAATATCCAGTAAACTATGGCTACACCTTC
. | TRBJ2-5 | TRBV29-1 | once | CSVEFEQETQYF | TGCAGCGTTGAGTTCGAACAGGAGACCCAGTACTTC
. | TRBJ2-1 | TRBV28 | . | CATLGQGLYNEQFF | TGTGCCACCTTGGGGCAGGGGCTTTACAATGAGCAGTTCTTC
. | TRBJ2-3 | TRBV27 | few | CASSLSGGDTQYF | TGTGCCAGCAGTTTATCAGGGGGAGATACGCAGTATTTT
. | TRBJ2-1 | TRBV28 | . | CAGSFPGLNEQFF | TGTGCCGGCAGTTTTCCCGGGCTAAATGAGCAGTTCTTC
TRBD2 | TRBJ2-7 | TRBV7-9 | once | CASSLGGGNSYVQYF | TGTGCCAGCAGCTTAGGCGGGGGAAACTCCTACGTGCAGTACTTC